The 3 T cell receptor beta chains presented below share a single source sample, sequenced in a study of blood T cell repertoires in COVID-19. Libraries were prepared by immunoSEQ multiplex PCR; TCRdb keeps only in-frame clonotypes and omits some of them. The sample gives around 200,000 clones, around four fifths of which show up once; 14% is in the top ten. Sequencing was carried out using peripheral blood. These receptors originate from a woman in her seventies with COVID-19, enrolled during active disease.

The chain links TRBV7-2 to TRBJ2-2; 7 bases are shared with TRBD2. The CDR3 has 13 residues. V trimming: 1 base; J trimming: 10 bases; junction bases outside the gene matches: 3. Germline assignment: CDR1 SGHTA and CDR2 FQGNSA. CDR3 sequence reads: CASSLGGREELFF. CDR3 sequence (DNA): TGTGCCAGCAGCTTAGGGGGGAGGGAGGAGCTGTTTTTT.

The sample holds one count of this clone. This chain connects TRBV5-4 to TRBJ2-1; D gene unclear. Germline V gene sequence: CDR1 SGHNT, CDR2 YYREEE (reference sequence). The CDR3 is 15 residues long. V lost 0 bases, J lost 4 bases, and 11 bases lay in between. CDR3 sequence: CASSLDPDSYNEQFF. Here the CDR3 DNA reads TGTGCCAGCAGCTTGGACCCCGACTCATACAATGAGCAGTTCTTC.

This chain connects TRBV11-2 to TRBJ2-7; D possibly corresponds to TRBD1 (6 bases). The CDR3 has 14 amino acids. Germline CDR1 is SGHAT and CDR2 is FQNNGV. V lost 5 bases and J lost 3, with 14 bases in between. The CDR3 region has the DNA TGTGCCAGCAGCCCGAGGAACAGGGACTACGAGCAGTACGTC. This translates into CASSPRNRDYEQYV.